A single TCR beta chain is shown here with its context. This CDR3 is also generated by other DNA sequences in the sample. Here immunoSEQ multiplex PCR was the method, and the copy in TCRdb shows in-frame clones only, minus some. The data contain 65,000 to 90,000 clones, around nine tenths of them singletons. CDR1 is PRHDT and CDR2 is FYEKMQ in the germline V gene (reference sequence). The V segment lost 5 bases and the J segment 7 bases; nucleotides outside the gene matches: 6. This CDR3 comprises 16 residues. This record belongs to a study of blood T cell repertoires in COVID-19. Study-level background: T cells, B-cell-depleted T cells, or PBMCs provided the cDNA or gDNA that served as material.

The V call is TRBV13, the J call TRBJ2-2, with 14 nucleotides matching TRBD2. What was sequenced was peripheral blood. The clonotype comes from a human donor in a cohort sampled during active COVID-19. The CDR3 here is CASSPTSGGARGELFF. The CDR3 bases are TGTGCCAGCAGCCCGACTAGCGGGGGGGCACGCGGGGAGCTGTTTTTT. The full variable domain, rest sourced from reference TRBV13 and TRBJ2-2, is AAGVIQSPRHLIKEKRETATLKCYPIPRHDTVYWYQQGPGQDPQFLISFYEKMQSDKGSIPDRFSAQQFSDYHSELNMSSLELGDSALYFCASSPTSGGARGELFFGEGSRLTVL.